Below, one TCR beta chain is given with its context. The antigen it binds to is not known. Qualities for individual bases were not recorded, and no much larger clone is one base off. This record belongs to a study of cytomegalovirus exposure and HLA in healthy donors listed by TCRdb under 2017. Turning to the overall study: According to an earlier analysis of 587 of the donors, roughly 180 million T cells yielded roughly 110 million unique TCR beta sequences and 276 Gb of sequence data. About 300 gigabases of sequencing data and tens of millions of unique TCR sequences were included in an early release covering about 600 HLA-typed donors. The genetic ancestry cluster associated with self-reported Caucasian donors included about 84% of the 398 genotyped donors. The aim of the study was to test whether cataloging public T cell receptors could identify signatures of past pathogen exposure. The study used immunosequencing to profile the T cell repertoires of around 600 subjects and linked those repertoires to cytomegalovirus serostatus. A separate validation cohort of roughly 110 different subjects was used in addition to the roughly 720-subject first cohort. The study combined high-throughput TCR immunosequencing, statistical association of individual TCRs with disease status, and machine learning to predict cytomegalovirus infection status. In a later analysis, previously published TCR beta repertoires from 666 donors were re-analyzed and high-resolution HLA genotyping was added so that TCR occurrence patterns could be studied. In the later analysis, no new phenotypic data were used to find candidate immune exposures; instead, reliance was placed on TCR beta sequences and their occurrence across donors. An earlier analysis of 500 to 750 of the donors applied high-throughput TCR beta sequencing to assess whether each TCR beta V gene segment acted as functional or pseudogenic. Donor age, sex, ethnicity and CMV serostatus were collected together with the repertoire data. A later genetic analysis took genome-wide SNP genotypes for about 65% of the roughly 670 donors and used that subset as a discovery cohort. Every repertoire in the discovery cohort had been generated on one and the same sequencing platform. HLA typing included class I and class II loci at four-digit resolution. The number of typed donors differed by locus: about 629-630 for A, B, C, DRB1 and DQB1; some 540 for DQA1; roughly 600 for DPA1; and roughly 450 for DPB1. About 5 DR-DQ haplotypes were handled as single units for association and clustering, since linkage in the cohort was strong. Among around 400 genotyped donors of the cohort, an average of approximately 220,000 unique TCR beta nucleotide sequences was sequenced per donor, of which about 19% were non-productive.

In total, roughly 670 healthy bone marrow donors made up the cohort. At the time of sampling, all cohort members were nominally healthy, though unrecorded immune exposures were likely present. The donor was CMV seropositive and was included in the group of 289 seropositive cohort members. Every donor gave a peripheral blood sample, and the peripheral blood mononuclear cells from that sample were used for TCR beta sequencing. Genomic DNA was extracted from the blood cell samples with the Qiagen DNeasy Blood Extraction Kit. Libraries were built with the immunoSEQ multiplex PCR assay. The multiplex PCR relied on a mix of 60 forward primers for TCR Vbeta segments and 13 reverse primers for TCR Jbeta segments. The CDR3 region of rearranged TCR beta genes was amplified from genomic DNA with a multiplex PCR assay. The Illumina HiSeq System was used to sequence the amplified TCR beta libraries as 87-base-pair reads. The study's processing was this. Across the 700 or so repertoires, a later analysis counted tens of millions of unique TCR beta chains, approximately 10 million of which were shared by at least two donors. To remove PCR and sequencing errors, raw reads were error-corrected and collapsed into unique sequences using a nearest-neighbor algorithm that merged closely related sequences. CDR3 sequences were aligned to IMGT reference sequences to assign V, D and J gene segments. For a sequence to be retained, at least a six-nucleotide match to both a V gene segment and a J gene segment was required. A rearrangement counted as productive if the CDR3 had no stop codons and remained in frame with V and J, and every other rearrangement counted as non-productive. Following IMGT convention, CDR3 was defined as the stretch from the second conserved V-encoded cysteine to the conserved J-encoded phenylalanine. The earlier analysis of fewer than 700 of the donors excluded sequences that lacked an unambiguous match to a single V gene segment. An earlier analysis of 500 to 700 of the donors classified V segments as functional when productive rearrangements were above 56.7% and as segregating when the standard deviation between donors was above 5%. A statistical classification framework was developed to diagnose cytomegalovirus status using the catalog of TCR beta chain sequences. In a later analysis, TCR nucleotide sequences were compared against IMGT/GENE-DB human TR gene sequences so that V and J genes could be assigned. In a later analysis, CDR3 sequences and most-parsimonious VDJ recombination scenarios were assigned using the TCRdist pipeline. In a later analysis, every TCR beta chain was defined by the combination of its CDR3 amino acid sequence and its V-gene family, and reads without a unique V-gene family were dropped. In a later analysis, a few hundred highly shared, low-generation-probability nucleotide sequences were removed to address suspected cross-contamination and a sequencing artifact. For each public chain, a later analysis derived a clonal expansion index from normalized ranks of inferred template counts within each repertoire. Generation probabilities in a later analysis came from a VDJ recombination model fitted to out-of-frame rearrangements, and those results were checked against IGoR. A later analysis scored TCR-TCR, TCR-HLA and TCR-CMV co-occurrence with hypergeometric tests, applying a repertoire-size bias correction to TCR pairs. In a later analysis, false discovery rates were estimated by permuting HLA or CMV assignments 20 times. A later analysis grouped co-occurring TCRs with DBSCAN, adding TCRdist sequence similarity when clustering within HLA-allele-positive subsets. Repertoires with fewer than 30,000 or more than 120,000 public chains, plus five repertoires with anomalous nucleotide sharing, were excluded from co-occurrence clustering. TCRdb obtained this table from immuneACCESS and retained in-frame rearrangements with V and J assigned. These tables miss some clones; where compared with another copy, unresolved V genes account for less than half of the shortfall, and the remainder is unexplained. That table supplies the V and J calls and clone size; D and trimming were determined from the DNA. This sample lists 110,000 or so clones; 65% to 85% were detected once. Of the sample, around 15% is held by the ten largest clones.

Cut back by 4 bases and 3 bases, the V and J ends lie 24 bases apart. CDR1 and CDR2 are read off the germline V gene (reference sequence) as LNHDA and SQIVND. Spanning cysteine to phenylalanine, the CDR3 consists of 18 amino acids. The CDR3 DNA has 54 bases and is translated from base 1. The research as a whole found: Immune exposure information for the cohort was limited to CMV serostatus. Assigning TCR associations to individual alleles was difficult when HLA alleles, especially DR and DQ, strongly co-occurred. Only TCR beta chains were sequenced in this cohort, and the absence of alpha or paired-chain data limited detectable features. Presence/absence analyses assumed roughly uniform sequencing depth across donors, an assumption that may not hold. The authors suggested that the approach could potentially be extended to other disease states and immunological phenotypes. Because counts were too low, roughly 17 rarely observed V segments, including chromosome 9 orphons, were left out of the earlier analysis of approximately 580 of the donors. Because the 87-base-pair reads could not distinguish some IMGT-functional V segments, including TRBV6-2 and TRBV6-3, those segments were excluded. In a later analysis, HLA-associated TCR beta chains were found to be more clonally expanded and to have lower generation probabilities than equally common non-associated chains. Cytomegalovirus status was reported to be diagnosed by the classifier with high specificity and sensitivity in both the original and validation cohorts. Linkage disequilibrium might explain the correlated functional status among segregating V segments, but an unknown experimental factor could not be ruled out. According to a later analysis, parvovirus B19, influenza, CMV and Epstein-Barr virus appeared linked to several top co-occurrence clusters. A further reported finding was that TCR beta sequences accurately predicted the HLA-A and HLA-B alleles for most subjects in the first cohort. Because some donors lacked HLA typing at each locus, the association tests relied only on the typed subset. A later analysis found that TCR association rates varied across HLA loci, with DRB1 alleles showing the most associated TCRs and HLA-C alleles the fewest. According to a later analysis, most CMV-associated TCR beta chains appeared to be HLA-restricted, and the HLA associations seemed to be driven largely by CMV exposure. The sequencing pipeline was judged likely to have produced a cluster of highly shared sequence variants as a technical artifact. In an earlier analysis of some 500 of the donors, most TCR beta V segments were observed in productive rearrangements about 87% or about 30% of the time, broadly matching IMGT annotations. Three of the identified cytomegalovirus-associated TCR beta chains were confirmed in vitro to be specific for cytomegalovirus antigens. While some public TCRs were present in many individuals, most TCR sequences turned up only very rarely across donors. In the study, some 180 TCR beta chains were listed as associated with cytomegalovirus. At a false discovery rate of 0.05, a later analysis linked 16,951 TCR beta sequences to specific HLA alleles. A later genetic analysis reported fewer N-insertions in productive TCRs among donors in an Asian-associated ancestry cluster than the 666-donor mean. In a later genetic analysis, a missense DCLRE1C variant was associated with V-gene and J-gene trimming of TCR beta chains, and the association was replicated in an independent cohort.

The sequence is built from TRBV19 and TRBJ1-1; TRBD1 might be the D gene, on 6 matching bases. This TCR derives from a man between 50 and 59 years old in good health and CMV-seropositive. What was sequenced was PBMCs. The DNA sequence reads TGTGCCAGTAGTAGCACAGGGCCCCCTGGGCGCATATACACTGAAGCTTTCTTT. Protein translation: CASSSTGPPGRIYTEAFF.